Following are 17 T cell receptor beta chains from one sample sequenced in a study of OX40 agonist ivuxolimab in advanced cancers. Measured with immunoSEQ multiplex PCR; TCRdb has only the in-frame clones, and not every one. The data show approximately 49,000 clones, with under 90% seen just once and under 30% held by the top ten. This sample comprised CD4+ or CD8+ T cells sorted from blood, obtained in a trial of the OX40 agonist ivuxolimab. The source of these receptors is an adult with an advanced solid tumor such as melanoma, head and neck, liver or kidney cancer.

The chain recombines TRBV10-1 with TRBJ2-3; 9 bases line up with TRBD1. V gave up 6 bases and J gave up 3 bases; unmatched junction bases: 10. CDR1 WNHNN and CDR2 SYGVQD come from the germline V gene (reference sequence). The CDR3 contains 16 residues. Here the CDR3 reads CASRNRGRRGTDTQYF. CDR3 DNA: TGCGCCAGCAGAAACAGGGGGCGAAGGGGAACAGATACGCAGTATTTT.

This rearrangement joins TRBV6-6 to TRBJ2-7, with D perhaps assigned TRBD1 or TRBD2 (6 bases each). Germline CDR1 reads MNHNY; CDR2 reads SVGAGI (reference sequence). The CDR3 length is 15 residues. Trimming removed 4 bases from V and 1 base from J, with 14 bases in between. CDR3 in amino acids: CASSLDSGGSYEQYF. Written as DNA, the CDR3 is TGTGCCAGCAGTTTGGACAGTGGGGGGTCCTACGAGCAGTACTTC.

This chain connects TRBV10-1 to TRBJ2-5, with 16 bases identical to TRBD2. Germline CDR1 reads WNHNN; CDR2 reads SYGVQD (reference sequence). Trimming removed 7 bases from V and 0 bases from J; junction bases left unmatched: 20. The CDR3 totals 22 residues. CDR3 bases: TGCGCCAGCACTACACCCTATCGAATGGGGACTAGCGGGGGGGTACACCAAGAGACCCAGTACTTC. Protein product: CASTTPYRMGTSGGVHQETQYF.

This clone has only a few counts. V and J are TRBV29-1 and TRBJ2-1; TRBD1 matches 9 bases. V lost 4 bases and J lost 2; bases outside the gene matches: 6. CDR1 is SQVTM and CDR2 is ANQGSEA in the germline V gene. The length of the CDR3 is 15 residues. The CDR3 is CSVGETGGAYNEQFF. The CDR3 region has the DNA TGCAGCGTTGGAGAGACAGGGGGAGCCTACAATGAGCAGTTCTTC.

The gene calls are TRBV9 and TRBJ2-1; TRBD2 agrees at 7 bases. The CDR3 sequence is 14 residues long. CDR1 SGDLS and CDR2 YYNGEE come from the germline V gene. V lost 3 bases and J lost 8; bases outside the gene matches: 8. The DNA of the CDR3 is TGTGCCAGCAGCGAAATTAGCGGGTCCGATGAGCAGTTCTTC. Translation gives CASSEISGSDEQFF.

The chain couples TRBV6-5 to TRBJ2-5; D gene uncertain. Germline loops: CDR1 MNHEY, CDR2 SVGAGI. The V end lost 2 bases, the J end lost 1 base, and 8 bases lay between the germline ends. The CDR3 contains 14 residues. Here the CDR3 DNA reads TGTGCCAGCAGTTACGGTGTAGCCCAAGAGACCCAGTACTTC. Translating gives CASSYGVAQETQYF.

CDR3 protein: CASSAWDRGPKSYEQYF. As DNA, the CDR3 is TGTGCCAGCAGCGCGTGGGACAGGGGGCCCAAGTCCTACGAGCAGTACTTC. The V call is TRBV9, the J call TRBJ2-7; 12 nucleotides line up with TRBD1. Trimming cost V 3 bases and J 1 base; bases outside gene matches: 8. CDR3 length: 17 amino acids. CDR1 and CDR2 from the germline V gene are SGDLS and YYNGEE. Supplemented by reference TRBV9 and TRBJ2-7, the full variable domain reads DSGVTQTPKHLITATGQRVTLRCSPRSGDLSVYWYQQSLDQGLQFLIQYYNGEERAKGNILERFSAQQFPDLHSELNLSSLELGDSALYFCASSAWDRGPKSYEQYFGPGTRLTVT.

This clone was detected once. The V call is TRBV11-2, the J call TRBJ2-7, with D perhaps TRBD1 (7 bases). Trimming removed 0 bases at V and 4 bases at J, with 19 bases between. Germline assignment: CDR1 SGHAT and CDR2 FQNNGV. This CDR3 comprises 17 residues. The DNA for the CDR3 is TGTGCCAGCAGCTTAGATCCCATGGAGGGGGCTCGATACGAGCAGTACTTC. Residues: CASSLDPMEGARYEQYF.

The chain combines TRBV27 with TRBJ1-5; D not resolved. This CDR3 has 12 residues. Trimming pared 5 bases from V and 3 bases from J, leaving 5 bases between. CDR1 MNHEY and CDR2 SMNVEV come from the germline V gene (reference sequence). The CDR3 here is CASSVPNQPQHF. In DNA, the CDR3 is TGTGCCAGCAGTGTACCCAATCAGCCCCAGCATTTT.

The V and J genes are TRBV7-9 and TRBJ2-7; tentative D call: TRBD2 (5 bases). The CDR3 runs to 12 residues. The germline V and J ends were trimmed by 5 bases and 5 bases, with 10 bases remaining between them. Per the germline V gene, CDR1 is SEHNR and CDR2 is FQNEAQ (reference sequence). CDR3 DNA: TGTGCCAGCAGCCTTGAGGGAAACGAGCAGTACTTC. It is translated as CASSLEGNEQYF.

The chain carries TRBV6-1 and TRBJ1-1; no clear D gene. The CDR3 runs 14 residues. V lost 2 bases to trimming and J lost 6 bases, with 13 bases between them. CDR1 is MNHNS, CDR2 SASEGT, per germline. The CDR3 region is CASSESEESAEAFF. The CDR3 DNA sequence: TGTGCCAGCAGTGAATCGGAGGAGTCCGCTGAAGCTTTCTTT.

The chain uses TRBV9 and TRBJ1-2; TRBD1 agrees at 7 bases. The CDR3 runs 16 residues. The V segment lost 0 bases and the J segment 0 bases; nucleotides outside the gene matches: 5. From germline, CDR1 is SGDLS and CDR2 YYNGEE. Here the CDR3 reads CASSVGTGAANYGYTF. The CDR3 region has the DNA TGTGCCAGCAGCGTAGGGACAGGCGCAGCTAACTATGGCTACACCTTC.

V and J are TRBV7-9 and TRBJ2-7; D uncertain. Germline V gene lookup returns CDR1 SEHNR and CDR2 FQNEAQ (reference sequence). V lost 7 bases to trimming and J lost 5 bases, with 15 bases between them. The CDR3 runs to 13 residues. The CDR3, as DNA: TGTGCCAGCACCCCACCCAGAAGGAACGAGCAGTACTTC. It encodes CASTPPRRNEQYF.

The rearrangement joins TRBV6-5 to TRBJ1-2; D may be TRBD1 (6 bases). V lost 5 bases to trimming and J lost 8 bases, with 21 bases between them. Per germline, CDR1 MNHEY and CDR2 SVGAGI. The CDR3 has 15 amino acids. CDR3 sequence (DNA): TGTGCCAGCAGTCCTTGGACAGTGGGAGATGGGGGCTACACCTTC. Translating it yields CASSPWTVGDGGYTF.

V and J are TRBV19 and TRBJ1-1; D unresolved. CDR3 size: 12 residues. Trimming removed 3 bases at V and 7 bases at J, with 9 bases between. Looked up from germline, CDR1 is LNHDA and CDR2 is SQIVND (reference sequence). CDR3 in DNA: TGTGCCAGTAGTATTCGAGCAGATGAAGCTTTCTTT. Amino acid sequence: CASSIRADEAFF.

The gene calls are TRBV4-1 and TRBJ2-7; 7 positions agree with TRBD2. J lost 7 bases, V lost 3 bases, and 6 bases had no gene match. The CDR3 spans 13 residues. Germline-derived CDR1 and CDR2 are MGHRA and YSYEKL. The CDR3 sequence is CASSHGTTLEQYF. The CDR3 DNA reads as TGCGCCAGCAGCCACGGGACTACCCTGGAGCAGTACTTC.

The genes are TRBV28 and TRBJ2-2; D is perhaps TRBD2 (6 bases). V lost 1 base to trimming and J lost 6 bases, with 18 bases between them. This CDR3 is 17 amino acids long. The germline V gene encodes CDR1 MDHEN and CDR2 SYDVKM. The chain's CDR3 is CASSLSRTGVVAGELFF. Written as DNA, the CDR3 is TGTGCCAGCAGTTTATCCAGGACGGGAGTGGTGGCCGGGGAGCTGTTTTTT.